This is a list of T cell receptor beta chains from one sample in a study of CD8+CD57+ T cells in acquired aplastic anemia. TCRdb re-analysed the reads in MiXCR, keeping a single row per CDR3 protein. The data hold tens of thousands of distinct CDR3 sequences, with less than 60% observed a single time. Sequenced input: sorted CD4+, CD8+, or CD8+CD57+ T cells (not recorded which) from PBMCs. The receptors here all came from a human donor in good health, serving as a control. The CDR3 runs from the conserved cysteine through the conserved F or W. The order of the fields is V gene, D gene, clone size, J gene, CDR3 DNA, CDR3 protein. A D gene is named only where the DNA matches it firmly. Expanded clones are given a class, and other clones once, few, many or no size at all.

>TRBV19|TRBD1|once|TRBJ2-7
TGTGCCAGCAGCCGGGACAGATCGGCCTACGAGCAGTACTTC
CASSRDRSAYEQYF
>TRBV2|-|-|TRBJ2-1
TGTGCCACCGCTTTCGGCACCTACAATGAGCAGTTCTTC
CATAFGTYNEQFF
>TRBV7-2|-|-|TRBJ1-6
TGTGCCAGCAGCCTTAACCCTACCCCACCCCTCCACTTT
CASSLNPTPPLHF
>TRBV20-1|TRBD1|-|TRBJ2-5
TGCAGTGCTAGAGGTCCGGGACAGCAAGAGACCCAGTACTTC
CSARGPGQQETQYF
>TRBV2|-|-|TRBJ2-2
TGTGCCAGCAGTGACCGGGGTCTAGCCGGCGGGGAGCTGTTTTTT
CASSDRGLAGGELFF
>TRBV15|TRBD1|-|TRBJ2-7
TGTGCCACCAGCAGAGAGGGACAGGGCGACGAGCAGTACTTC
CATSREGQGDEQYF
>TRBV27|-|-|TRBJ1-1
TGTGCCAGCAGCCCACAGGGTTACGGGGTCACTGAAGCTTTCTTT
CASSPQGYGVTEAFF
>TRBV25-1|TRBD2|-|TRBJ2-7
TGTGCCAGCCAGACTAGCGGGGGGTACGAGCAGTACTTC
CASQTSGGYEQYF
>TRBV2|TRBD1|once|TRBJ1-1
TGTGCCAGCATCCTACAGGGGGCCACTGAAGCTTTCTTT
CASILQGATEAFF
>TRBV10-1|-|few|TRBJ2-1
TGCGCCAGCGGGGGCGGAATTAGAAAGAGCTCCTACAATGAGCAGTTCTTC
CASGGGIRKSSYNEQFF
>TRBV24-1|TRBD1|-|TRBJ1-2
TGTGCCACCAGTGACGAACAGGGGGCCTTGGGCTACACCTTC
CATSDEQGALGYTF
>TRBV19|-|few|TRBJ1-2
TGTGCCAGTAGTTGGAGCGACTATGGCTACACCTTC
CASSWSDYGYTF
>TRBV6-5|TRBD2|many|TRBJ2-7
TGTGCCAGCAGTTACGCGGGAGGCATCCACGAGCAGTACTTC
CASSYAGGIHEQYF
>TRBV25-1|-|-|TRBJ2-7
TGTGCCAGCAGTTCAGTTCGACTAGGAGGCGAGCAGTACTTC
CASSSVRLGGEQYF
>TRBV15|TRBD1|-|TRBJ1-3
TGTGCCACCAGCATATGGACAGGCAGCTCTGGAAACACCATATATTTT
CATSIWTGSSGNTIYF
>TRBV11-3|-|-|TRBJ2-7
TGTGCCAGCAGCAAGTGGGGAGATTCAACCGAGCAGTACTTC
CASSKWGDSTEQYF
>TRBV15|-|few|TRBJ2-3
TGTGCCACCAGCAGAGATCTGGGAACAGATACGCAGTATTTT
CATSRDLGTDTQYF
>TRBV25-1|TRBD2|many|TRBJ2-5
TGTGCCAGCAGTGAGCTAGCGGGAGCTGAGGTCCAAGAGACCCAGTACTTC
CASSELAGAEVQETQYF
>TRBV19|TRBD1|few|TRBJ2-3
TGTGCCAGCAGTAACCCGGACAGGCTCACAGATACGCAGTATTTT
CASSNPDRLTDTQYF
>TRBV11-2|-|few|TRBJ2-3
TGTGCCAGCACGGGCACCGGGACATTCACAGATACGCAGTATTTT
CASTGTGTFTDTQYF
>TRBV9|-|many|TRBJ1-6
TGTGCCAGCAGCGTAGGAGGGGCTAATTCACCCCTCCACTTT
CASSVGGANSPLHF
>TRBV20-1|TRBD2|many|TRBJ2-1
TGCAGTGCTAAACCCCTAGCGGAGTCATACAATGAGCAGTTCTTC
CSAKPLAESYNEQFF
>TRBV29-1|-|many|TRBJ2-7
TGCAGCGTCCCGGGGGCCTACGAGCAGTACTTC
CSVPGAYEQYF
>TRBV15|-|-|TRBJ2-3
TGTGCCACCAGCAGAGACTATACGCAGTATTTT
CATSRDYTQYF
>TRBV12-3/TRBV12-4|-|-|TRBJ2-1
TGTGCCAGCAGGCCTAGTGTCTCCTACAATGAGCAGTTCTTC
CASRPSVSYNEQFF
>TRBV5-1|-|many|TRBJ1-3
TGCGCCAGCAACGATGGAAACACCATATATTTT
CASNDGNTIYF
>TRBV19|-|many|TRBJ2-2
TGTGCCAGTAGTATAATACAGGGCGGCACCGGGGAGCTGTTTTTT
CASSIIQGGTGELFF